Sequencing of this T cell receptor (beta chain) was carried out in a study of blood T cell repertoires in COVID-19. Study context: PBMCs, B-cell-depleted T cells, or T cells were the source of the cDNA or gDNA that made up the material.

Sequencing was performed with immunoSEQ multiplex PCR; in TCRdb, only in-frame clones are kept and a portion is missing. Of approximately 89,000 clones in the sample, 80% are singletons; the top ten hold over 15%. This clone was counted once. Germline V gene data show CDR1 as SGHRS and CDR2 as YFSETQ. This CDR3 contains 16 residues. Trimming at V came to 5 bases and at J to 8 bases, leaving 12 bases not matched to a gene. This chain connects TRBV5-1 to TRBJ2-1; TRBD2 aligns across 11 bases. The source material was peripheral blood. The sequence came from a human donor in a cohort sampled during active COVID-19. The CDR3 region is CASRTQTSGIDDEQFF. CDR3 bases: TGCGCCAGCAGGACCCAGACTAGCGGGATCGATGATGAGCAGTTCTTC.